This passage covers 31 T cell receptor beta chains from one sample sequenced in a study of T-cell memory formation after mild COVID-19 (dated by TCRdb to the early 2020s). Receptor libraries were prepared by 5' RACE. TCRdb shows the sequencer as Illumina NovaSeq 6000. The public sequencing data were trimmed at Q25 with fastp and processed into clonotypes with MiXCR by TCRdb, which kept only in-frame beta chains. Rows merge per CDR3 protein into single entries with the most common DNA and genes. For this sample there are almost 550,000 distinct CDR3 sequences; roughly 20% appear just once. Roughly an eighth of the sample belongs to the ten largest clones. Sequencing was done on a sample of PBMCs or a T cell subset sorted from them (not recorded which). These receptors originate from an adult woman who had mild COVID-19 (a few samples of this study predate the infection). The sample titles of this study are shuffled in the database, so cell type and time point are left out; the donor was told from shared clones.

J is TRBJ2-7 and V is TRBV19; 10 bases match TRBD1. CDR1 and CDR2 (germline): LNHDA, SQIVND (reference sequence). J was trimmed by 9 bases and V by 5 bases; bases with no gene match: 7. The CDR3 runs to 13 residues. The CDR3 region has the DNA TGTGCCAGTAGTGCGGGACAGGGGTTCCGGCAGTACTTC. Translating it yields CASSAGQGFRQYF.

This clonotype turned up a few times. The chain joins TRBV24-1 to TRBJ2-1; 9 bases map to TRBD2. Germline CDR1 KGHDR, CDR2 SFDVKD. The CDR3 contains 16 residues. V trimming: 0 bases; J trimming: 6 bases; junction bases outside the gene matches: 5. In DNA form, the CDR3 reads TGTGCCACCAGTGATTTGAAGCGGGGGGATCTCAATGAGCAGTTCTTC. Its protein is CATSDLKRGDLNEQFF.

J is TRBJ1-1 and V is TRBV19; the match to TRBD1 covers 7 bases. V was clipped by 9 bases and J by 4 bases; unmatched bases: 11. Per the germline V gene, CDR1 is LNHDA and CDR2 is SQIVND (reference sequence). This CDR3 has 14 amino acids. Here the CDR3 DNA reads TGTGCCAGCTCCTCAGGGGGGGAAGGCACTGAAGCTTTCTTT. Translating gives CASSSGGEGTEAFF.

V and J are TRBV7-8 and TRBJ1-2, with unresolved D. The CDR3 is 13 residues long. V was trimmed by 0 bases and J by 8 bases, leaving 10 bases between them. Germline values: CDR1 SGHVS, CDR2 FQNEAQ. CDR3 in amino acids: CASSLAAGVGYTF. DNA of the CDR3: TGTGCCAGCAGCTTAGCGGCCGGGGTCGGCTACACCTTC.

The chain joins TRBV15 to TRBJ2-7; maybe TRBD2 (6 bases). Germline assignment: CDR1 LNHNV and CDR2 YYDKDF (reference sequence). V was cut by 2 bases and J by 0 bases, with 11 bases left in between. The CDR3 is made up of 15 amino acids. CDR3: CATSRPSEGSYEQYF. The DNA for the CDR3 is TGTGCCACCAGCAGACCTAGCGAGGGCTCCTACGAGCAGTACTTC.

This clonotype appeared a few times. The chain has TRBV4-2 and TRBJ2-1; no firm D call. V lost 0 bases to trimming and J lost 2 bases, with 8 bases between them. This CDR3 is 15 amino acids long. Per the germline V gene, CDR1 is LGHNA and CDR2 is YNFKEQ. Written as DNA, the CDR3 is TGTGCCAGCAGCCAAGAGGGCGGAGCCTACAATGAGCAGTTCTTC. Its translation is CASSQEGGAYNEQFF.

The rearrangement links TRBV7-9 to TRBJ2-7, with D maybe TRBD2 (5 bases). This CDR3 has 15 residues. Germline V gene sequence: CDR1 SEHNR, CDR2 FQNEAQ (reference sequence). Trimming removed 1 base at V and 5 bases at J, with 15 bases between. Here the CDR3 DNA reads TGTGCCAGCAGCTTAGGGTGGACGGAGGTAAACGAGCAGTACTTC. Amino acid sequence: CASSLGWTEVNEQYF.

CDR3 DNA: TGTGCCAGCAGCTTGGGTCTACGTAGCGGGAGGAATGAGCAGTTCTTC. It is translated as CASSLGLRSGRNEQFF. The chain combines TRBV5-4 with TRBJ2-1, with 10 bases lining up with TRBD2. This CDR3 has 16 residues. V was clipped by 0 bases and J by 7 bases; unmatched bases: 7. Germline V gene sequence: CDR1 SGHNT, CDR2 YYREEE (reference sequence).

This clonotype was seen a handful of times. This chain connects TRBV5-4 to TRBJ2-5, with a possible D match to TRBD2 (5 bases). From germline, CDR1 is SGHNT and CDR2 YYREEE (reference sequence). The V and J ends lost 7 bases and 5 bases respectively, with 21 bases between them. The CDR3 extends over 15 amino acids. This CDR3 reads CASGGPGFNEETQYF. The CDR3 DNA sequence: TGTGCCAGCGGTGGGCCGGGGTTCAATGAGGAGACCCAGTACTTC.

This rearrangement joins TRBV29-1 to TRBJ1-1; 10 nucleotides line up with TRBD1. V lost 4 bases to trimming and J lost 11 bases; unmatched junction nucleotides: 13. Per germline, CDR1 SQVTM and CDR2 ANQGSEA. CDR3 length: 14 amino acids. The CDR3 region is CSVGAPRTGGAAFF. The DNA of the CDR3 is TGCAGCGTTGGGGCCCCTCGGACAGGGGGAGCGGCTTTCTTT.

V usage is TRBV9 and J usage is TRBJ1-1; D unresolved. The CDR3 spans 14 residues. The V end lost 0 bases, the J end lost 1 base, and 7 bases lay between the germline ends. CDR1 SGDLS and CDR2 YYNGEE come from the germline V gene. The CDR3 sequence: CASSVGVGNTEAFF. The CDR3 nucleotides read TGTGCCAGCAGCGTAGGGGTAGGGAACACTGAAGCTTTCTTT.

This clonotype was seen ten or more times. This chain connects TRBV12-3 or TRBV12-4 to TRBJ2-7; 11 bases agree with TRBD1. CDR3 length: 15 amino acids. With V trimmed by 5 bases and J by 2 bases, 5 bases remained unmatched. DNA for the CDR3: TGTGCCAGCAGTCCCCGGGACAGGGGGGCCTACGAGCAGTACTTC. Its protein product is CASSPRDRGAYEQYF.

This chain connects TRBV5-1 to TRBJ2-3; 8 positions agree with TRBD1. The CDR3 sequence is 14 residues long. Germline CDR1 reads SGHRS; CDR2 reads YFSETQ. The trim removed 6 bases at V and 2 bases at J, leaving 5 bases unmatched. The CDR3 here is CASTIQGVTDTQYF. Written as DNA, the CDR3 is TGCGCCAGCACCATACAGGGGGTCACAGATACGCAGTATTTT.

CDR3 sequence (DNA): TGTGCCAGCAGCCCGGGGTGGGGACATGAGCAGTTCTTC. Protein: CASSPGWGHEQFF. This chain links TRBV12-3 or TRBV12-4 with TRBJ2-1; D assignment may be TRBD1 or TRBD2 (5 bases each). The CDR3 is 13 amino acids. V lost 6 bases and J 8 bases, leaving 14 bases between the germline ends.

This rearrangement joins TRBV19 to TRBJ2-1; D not certain. Per the germline V gene, CDR1 is LNHDA and CDR2 is SQIVND (reference sequence). CDR3 length: 14 residues. V lost 1 base, J lost 4 bases, and 8 bases lay in between. CDR3 sequence reads: CASSIATGYNEQFF. Written as DNA, the CDR3 is TGTGCCAGTAGTATAGCTACTGGTTACAATGAGCAGTTCTTC.

This clonotype was seen a few times. The chain is built from TRBV5-1 and TRBJ2-3; D is ambiguous. The CDR3 is made up of 15 amino acids. Germline V lookup: CDR1 SGHRS, CDR2 YFSETQ. The ends were cut back, 7 bases at V and 0 bases at J, with 15 bases in the middle. The CDR3 sequence is CASGIDGLSTDTQYF. CDR3 nucleotide sequence: TGCGCCAGCGGAATAGACGGCCTAAGCACAGATACGCAGTATTTT.

DNA for the CDR3: TGTGCCAGCAGCTTATACGACGCCTACGAGCAGTACTTC. Protein: CASSLYDAYEQYF. This sequence joins TRBV7-6 and TRBJ2-7; D remains ambiguous. V lost 2 bases and J 2 bases, leaving 7 bases between the germline ends. CDR1 is SGHVS and CDR2 is FNYEAQ in the germline V gene. This CDR3 contains 13 residues.

This clonotype was counted a few times. This chain joins TRBV3-1 and TRBJ1-4; D is unclear. Trimming removed 1 base at V and 8 bases at J, with 8 bases between. The CDR3 length is 13 residues. CDR1 and CDR2 (germline): LGHDT, YNNKEL (reference sequence). The CDR3 region has the DNA TGTGCCAGCAGCCAAGGGATCAAGGAAAAACTGTTTTTT. Translated: CASSQGIKEKLFF.

In this sample, this clonotype turned up a few times. The rearrangement joins TRBV15 to TRBJ2-3, with a possible D match to TRBD1 (6 bases). Germline V gene lookup returns CDR1 LNHNV and CDR2 YYDKDF (reference sequence). The CDR3 totals 15 residues. V lost 6 bases and J lost 2, with 15 bases in between. CDR3 DNA: TGTGCCACCAGAAAGGACAGCACACTCACAGATACGCAGTATTTT. Translated: CATRKDSTLTDTQYF.

Ten or more counts support this clonotype. V is TRBV5-5 and J is TRBJ1-5, with D tentatively TRBD1 (5 bases). This CDR3 has 13 amino acids. Germline values: CDR1 SGHKS, CDR2 YYEKEE (reference sequence). V gave up 5 bases and J gave up 1 base, with 7 bases separating them. The DNA of the CDR3 is TGTGCCAGCAGACGGGACAGCAATCAGCCCCAGCATTTT. Translating it yields CASRRDSNQPQHF.

This clonotype was seen a handful of times. The J gene is TRBJ2-2, the V gene TRBV6-1; the D gene could be TRBD1 or TRBD2 (5 bases each). CDR1 and CDR2 (germline): MNHNS, SASEGT. The CDR3 covers 13 residues. Deletions cut 10 bases from V and 7 bases from J, with 16 bases between. The CDR3 reads CATRPRGRGELFF. CDR3 nucleotides: TGTGCCACCCGCCCCCGGGGCCGCGGGGAGCTGTTTTTT.

This clonotype was observed a few times. The rearrangement joins TRBV5-5 to TRBJ2-5; TRBD2 matches 8 bases. Germline loops: CDR1 SGHKS, CDR2 YYEKEE (reference sequence). The CDR3 is 14 amino acids. After removal of 2 bases from V and 7 bases from J, the junction contained 7 bases not matched to a gene. The DNA for the CDR3 is TGTGCCAGCAGCTTAGGACTAGCAACGGGGACCCAGTACTTC. This sequence encodes CASSLGLATGTQYF.

This clonotype has only a few counts. The rearrangement uses TRBV13 and TRBJ2-7; 12 positions agree with TRBD2. There are 19 residues in the CDR3. In germline, CDR1 is PRHDT, CDR2 FYEKMQ (reference sequence). J lost 0 bases, V lost 5 bases, and 14 bases had no gene match. CDR3 in DNA: TGTGCCAGCAGCACCCTGAGCCTAGCGGGGGGGCCGGGCTCCTACGAGCAGTACTTC. Translating it yields CASSTLSLAGGPGSYEQYF.

In this sample, this clonotype turned up a few times. V and J are TRBV12-3 or TRBV12-4 and TRBJ1-5; maybe TRBD1 (5 bases). Trimming removed 4 bases at V and 1 base at J, with 14 bases between. The CDR3 length is 16 residues. The CDR3 DNA is TGTGCCAGCAGTTCGATCAGGGCCGGGAGCAATCAGCCCCAGCATTTT. Translated, it gives CASSSIRAGSNQPQHF.

This clonotype was counted a single time. Given the absence of the conserved phenylalanine or tryptophan at the CDR3 end, a read error is likely. The chain joins TRBV9 to TRBJ2-1; D tentatively fits TRBD1 or TRBD2 (5 bases each). The CDR3 consists of 19 residues. Germline CDR1 reads SGDLS; CDR2 reads YYNGEE. The V end lost 0 bases, the J end lost 5 bases, and 24 bases lay between the germline ends. The CDR3 reads CASSVAGPDPRELNNEQFL. The DNA for the CDR3 is TGTGCCAGCAGCGTAGCGGGGCCTGACCCACGCGAATTGAACAATGAGCAGTTCTTA.

The gene calls are TRBV10-3 and TRBJ2-3, with unresolved D. The CDR3 has 12 residues. Germline CDR1 and CDR2: ENHRY and SYGVKD. Trimming shortened V by 4 bases and J by 2 bases, and 4 bases separated the two germline ends. This CDR3 reads CAISGPTDTQYF. CDR3 bases: TGTGCCATCAGTGGCCCCACAGATACGCAGTATTTT.

This clonotype was found a few times. The rearrangement joins TRBV15 to TRBJ2-7; possibly TRBD1 for D (6 bases). The germline V and J ends were trimmed by 8 bases and 1 base, with 18 bases remaining between them. The CDR3 is 15 residues long. The V gene's germline CDR1 is LNHNV and CDR2 YYDKDF (reference sequence). The DNA of the CDR3 is TGTGCCACCTCCAGAGGGGCAGGGGAGTCCTACGAGCAGTACTTC. This translates into CATSRGAGESYEQYF.

This clonotype has just a few counts. This chain joins TRBV5-1 and TRBJ2-7, with D possibly being TRBD1 (6 bases). The V end lost 3 bases, the J end lost 6 bases, and 16 bases lay between the germline ends. CDR1 SGHRS and CDR2 YFSETQ come from the germline V gene. The CDR3 runs to 14 residues. CDR3 residues: CASSSLQGLSEQYF. Written as DNA, the CDR3 is TGCGCCAGCAGCTCCTTACAGGGTCTCAGCGAGCAGTACTTC. Full variable domain (missing parts from reference TRBV5-1 and TRBJ2-7): KAGVTQTPRYLIKTRGQQVTLSCSPISGHRSVSWYQQTPGQGLQFLFEYFSETQRNKGNFPGRFSGRQFSNSRSEMNVSTLELGDSALYLCASSSLQGLSEQYFGPGTRLTVT.

The chain joins TRBV7-2 to TRBJ2-2; D remains unclear. This CDR3 has 17 residues. V lost 1 base and J 3 bases, leaving 15 bases between the germline ends. Germline V lookup: CDR1 SGHTA, CDR2 FQGNSA. The CDR3 DNA reads as TGTGCCAGCAGCTTAGTGATCGCGACTCAGTACACCGGGGAGCTGTTTTTT. It yields the protein CASSLVIATQYTGELFF.

CDR3 DNA sequence: TGTGCCATCAGTGAATTAGTAGGAGGTTCTGAAGCTTTCTTT. Translating gives CAISELVGGSEAFF. J is TRBJ1-1 and V is TRBV10-3; no clear D gene. This CDR3 spans 14 amino acids. V dropped 3 bases and J dropped 6 bases, with 14 bases sitting between them. The V gene's germline CDR1 is ENHRY and CDR2 SYGVKD.

This chain uses TRBV29-1 with TRBJ2-3; D is perhaps TRBD1 (5 bases). CDR1 SQVTM and CDR2 ANQGSEA come from the germline V gene. CDR3 length: 12 amino acids. V was shortened by 5 bases and J by 4 bases, with 10 bases between the two germline ends. Here the CDR3 DNA reads TGCAGCGTTCGACAAGGGGCAGATACGCAGTATTTT. Residues: CSVRQGADTQYF.